This is a list of T cell receptor beta chains from one sample in a study of cytomegalovirus exposure and HLA in healthy donors. Assay used: immunoSEQ multiplex PCR; TCRdb lists only in-frame clones, some missing. The sample has 98,000 or so clones, around 80% seen once; the top ten hold about 8%. Sequencing was performed on PBMCs. These receptors all stem from a human donor in good health. Each CDR3 is given with its conserved first and last residue. A D gene is named only where the DNA matches it firmly. Size is omitted from some rows. Given values are once, few, many or a class for expanded clones.

v_gene: TRBV7-2; j_gene: TRBJ2-1; abundance: NA; d_gene: TRBD2; CDR3nt: TGTGCCAGCACCCCCCTAGCGGGAGCTTTCAATGAGCAGTTCTTC; CDR3aa: CASTPLAGAFNEQFF
v_gene: TRBV30; j_gene: TRBJ2-2; abundance: NA; d_gene: NA; CDR3nt: TGTGCCTGGAGTGGGGGGGAAAGTTCAAACACCGGGGAGCTGTTTTTT; CDR3aa: CAWSGGESSNTGELFF
v_gene: TRBV18; j_gene: TRBJ1-4; abundance: NA; d_gene: NA; CDR3nt: TGTGCCAGCTCACCTCCGGGACAAGGTGAAAAACTGTTTTTT; CDR3aa: CASSPPGQGEKLFF
v_gene: TRBV10-3; j_gene: TRBJ2-1; abundance: NA; d_gene: TRBD2; CDR3nt: TGTGCCATCAGTGAGTCGTCAACTAGCGCTTACAATGAGCAGTTCTTC; CDR3aa: CAISESSTSAYNEQFF
v_gene: TRBV5-1; j_gene: TRBJ2-1; abundance: NA; d_gene: TRBD2; CDR3nt: TGCGCCAGCAGCTTGGCCCCCGCTAGCGGGAGAGGTGAGCAGTTCTTC; CDR3aa: CASSLAPASGRGEQFF
v_gene: TRBV28; j_gene: TRBJ1-2; abundance: NA; d_gene: TRBD1; CDR3nt: TGTGCCAGCAACCTTTTGGGACAGGGATTATGGGGCTACACCTTC; CDR3aa: CASNLLGQGLWGYTF
v_gene: TRBV7-9; j_gene: TRBJ1-5; abundance: NA; d_gene: NA; CDR3nt: TGTTCCAGCAGCTTATCAGGGAGGGCCCAGCATTTT; CDR3aa: CSSSLSGRAQHF
v_gene: TRBV6-1; j_gene: TRBJ2-6; abundance: NA; d_gene: NA; CDR3nt: TGTGCCAGCAGTGACCCCCTGGGGGCCAACGTCCTGACTTTC; CDR3aa: CASSDPLGANVLTF
v_gene: TRBV7-9; j_gene: TRBJ2-1; abundance: NA; d_gene: NA; CDR3nt: TGTGCCAGCAGCGCACTCGAAAGAGCCGGGACTTACAATGAGCAGTTCTTC; CDR3aa: CASSALERAGTYNEQFF
v_gene: TRBV5-6; j_gene: TRBJ1-3; abundance: NA; d_gene: NA; CDR3nt: TGTGCCAGCAGCTTGCTTGGTGGGCAGGTTACTGGAAACACCATATATTTT; CDR3aa: CASSLLGGQVTGNTIYF
v_gene: TRBV6-5; j_gene: TRBJ1-5; abundance: few; d_gene: NA; CDR3nt: TGTGCCAGCAGTCGACGACAGGCCAACAATCAGCCCCAGCATTTT; CDR3aa: CASSRRQANNQPQHF
v_gene: TRBV5-4; j_gene: TRBJ1-4; abundance: NA; d_gene: TRBD1; CDR3nt: TGTGCCAGCAGCTGGGGACAGGGGGCCGCTAATGAAAAACTGTTTTTT; CDR3aa: CASSWGQGAANEKLFF
v_gene: TRBV11-2; j_gene: TRBJ1-1; abundance: NA; d_gene: TRBD1; CDR3nt: TGTGCCAGCAGCTTAGGCCCAGGGGGGAACACTGAAGCTTTCTTT; CDR3aa: CASSLGPGGNTEAFF
v_gene: TRBV5-1; j_gene: TRBJ1-2; abundance: once; d_gene: NA; CDR3nt: TGCGCCAGCAGCTTGGCCCCCGGGGAGGCTAACTATGGCTACACCTTC; CDR3aa: CASSLAPGEANYGYTF
v_gene: TRBV7-9; j_gene: TRBJ2-1; abundance: NA; d_gene: NA; CDR3nt: TGTGCCAGCAGCCCGCAGACAGGTAGAATAAATGAGCAGTTCTTC; CDR3aa: CASSPQTGRINEQFF
v_gene: TRBV5-1; j_gene: TRBJ2-7; abundance: NA; d_gene: NA; CDR3nt: TGCGCCAGCAGCTTGGTGGGGGGCTCCTACGAGCAGTACTTC; CDR3aa: CASSLVGGSYEQYF
v_gene: TRBV6-6; j_gene: TRBJ1-1; abundance: few; d_gene: NA; CDR3nt: TGTGCCAGCTCCCCAACCGGTGGTCGTACTGAAGCTTTCTTT; CDR3aa: CASSPTGGRTEAFF
v_gene: TRBV18; j_gene: TRBJ1-3; abundance: NA; d_gene: TRBD1; CDR3nt: TGTGCCAGCTCACGGGGACAGCAGATAGATGGAAACACCATATATTTT; CDR3aa: CASSRGQQIDGNTIYF
v_gene: TRBV27; j_gene: TRBJ1-1; abundance: NA; d_gene: NA; CDR3nt: TGTGCCAGCAGTTTATTCCCAATTCAGACAGGAGGCACTGAAGCTTTCTTT; CDR3aa: CASSLFPIQTGGTEAFF
v_gene: TRBV2; j_gene: TRBJ2-2; abundance: NA; d_gene: NA; CDR3nt: TGTGCCAGCAGAGAACAGGGGAACACCGGGGAGCTGTTTTTT; CDR3aa: CASREQGNTGELFF
v_gene: TRBV27; j_gene: TRBJ1-4; abundance: NA; d_gene: NA; CDR3nt: TGTGCCAGCAGGGAATGGGGGGGCACTAATGAAAAACTGTTTTTT; CDR3aa: CASREWGGTNEKLFF
v_gene: TRBV9; j_gene: TRBJ2-7; abundance: NA; d_gene: TRBD1; CDR3nt: TGTGCCAGCAGCGTAGCGACAGGGACCTACGAGCAGTACTTC; CDR3aa: CASSVATGTYEQYF
v_gene: TRBV5-1; j_gene: TRBJ2-1; abundance: NA; d_gene: TRBD2; CDR3nt: TGCGCCAGCAGCTCGGGACTAGCGGGACGAAGCTCCTACAATGAGCAGTTCTTC; CDR3aa: CASSSGLAGRSSYNEQFF
v_gene: TRBV7-6; j_gene: TRBJ2-3; abundance: NA; d_gene: TRBD2; CDR3nt: TGTGCCAGCAGCTTAGCAGGCCTAGCGGGATACACAGATACGCAGTATTTT; CDR3aa: CASSLAGLAGYTDTQYF
v_gene: TRBV25-1; j_gene: TRBJ1-6; abundance: NA; d_gene: NA; CDR3nt: TGTGCCAGCAGTGAAATGAGGGTTAATTCACCCCTCCACTTT; CDR3aa: CASSEMRVNSPLHF
v_gene: TRBV9; j_gene: TRBJ2-1; abundance: NA; d_gene: TRBD2; CDR3nt: TGTGCCAGCAGCGTAGTTCCTCGACTAGCGGGAACCTACAATGAGCAGTTCTTC; CDR3aa: CASSVVPRLAGTYNEQFF
v_gene: TRBV27; j_gene: TRBJ2-3; abundance: NA; d_gene: TRBD1; CDR3nt: TGTGCCAGCAGTTTTGGGGACAGGGGGAGAGGTACGCAGTATTTT; CDR3aa: CASSFGDRGRGTQYF
v_gene: TRBV29-1; j_gene: TRBJ1-4; abundance: NA; d_gene: NA; CDR3nt: TGCAGCGTTGCAGCTAGTAATGAAAAACTGTTTTTT; CDR3aa: CSVAASNEKLFF
v_gene: TRBV4-3; j_gene: TRBJ2-7; abundance: NA; d_gene: NA; CDR3nt: TGCGCCAGCAGCCAAGATCACCCCTCTGTGATGGGGCGTGCGATTGAGCAGTACTTC; CDR3aa: CASSQDHPSVMGRAIEQYF
v_gene: TRBV6-4; j_gene: TRBJ2-3; abundance: NA; d_gene: NA; CDR3nt: TGTGCCAGCAGCGTTAGCATAGAAGGCACGCAGTATTTT; CDR3aa: CASSVSIEGTQYF
v_gene: TRBV9; j_gene: TRBJ2-7; abundance: NA; d_gene: NA; CDR3nt: TGTGCCAGCAGCGCAACAGGGAACTCCTACGAGCAGTACTTC; CDR3aa: CASSATGNSYEQYF
v_gene: TRBV11-2; j_gene: TRBJ1-2; abundance: NA; d_gene: NA; CDR3nt: TGTGCCAGCAGGTCTGGGGCACAGTATGGCTACACCTTC; CDR3aa: CASRSGAQYGYTF
v_gene: TRBV4-1; j_gene: TRBJ2-7; abundance: once; d_gene: NA; CDR3nt: TGCGCCAGCAGCCAAGCGCCCGGGACTGACTCCTACGAGCAGTACTTC; CDR3aa: CASSQAPGTDSYEQYF
v_gene: TRBV4-1; j_gene: TRBJ1-2; abundance: NA; d_gene: TRBD1; CDR3nt: TGCGCCAGCAGCCAAGAGTGGCCAGGGGGGCCTCCCGGCTACACCTTC; CDR3aa: CASSQEWPGGPPGYTF
v_gene: TRBV5-1; j_gene: TRBJ2-5; abundance: NA; d_gene: NA; CDR3nt: TGCGCCAGCAGCTTGTCAGGGGCCCAAGAGACCCAGTACTTC; CDR3aa: CASSLSGAQETQYF
v_gene: TRBV7-7; j_gene: TRBJ2-5; abundance: NA; d_gene: NA; CDR3nt: TGTGCCAGCAGCTCAGGGGTGGTATCAGAGACCCAGTACTTC; CDR3aa: CASSSGVVSETQYF
v_gene: TRBV5-1; j_gene: TRBJ1-1; abundance: NA; d_gene: TRBD1; CDR3nt: TGCGCCAGCAGCTTGGTTACAGGGGTGAACACTGAAGCTTTCTTT; CDR3aa: CASSLVTGVNTEAFF